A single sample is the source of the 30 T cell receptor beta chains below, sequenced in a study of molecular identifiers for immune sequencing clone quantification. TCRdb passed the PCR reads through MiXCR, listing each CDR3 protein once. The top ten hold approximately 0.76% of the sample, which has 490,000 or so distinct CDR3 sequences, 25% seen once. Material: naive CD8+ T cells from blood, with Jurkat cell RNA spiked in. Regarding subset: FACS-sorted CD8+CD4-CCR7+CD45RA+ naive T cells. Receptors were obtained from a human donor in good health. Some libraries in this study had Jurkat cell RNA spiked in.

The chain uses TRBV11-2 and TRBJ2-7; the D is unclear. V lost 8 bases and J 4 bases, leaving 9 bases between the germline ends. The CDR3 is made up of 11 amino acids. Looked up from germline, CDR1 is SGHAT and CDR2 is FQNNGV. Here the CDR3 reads CASRPAYEQYF. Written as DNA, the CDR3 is TGTGCCAGCCGCCCTGCGTACGAGCAGTACTTC.

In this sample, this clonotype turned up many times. The CDR3 DNA reads TGTGCCAGCAGTTTACTTAATACAGGAGAGGAAAAACTGTTTTTT. This sequence encodes CASSLLNTGEEKLFF. The rearrangement joins TRBV28 to TRBJ1-4; D might be TRBD1 (5 bases). The ends were cut back, 2 bases at V and 8 bases at J, with 15 bases in the middle. Germline CDR1 is MDHEN and CDR2 is SYDVKM. CDR3 length: 15 amino acids.

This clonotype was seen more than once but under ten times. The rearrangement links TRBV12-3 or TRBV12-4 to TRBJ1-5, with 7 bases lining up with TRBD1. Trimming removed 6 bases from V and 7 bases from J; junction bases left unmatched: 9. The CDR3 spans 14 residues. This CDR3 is CASSPRQGKQPQHF. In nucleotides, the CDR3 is TGTGCCAGCAGCCCTAGACAGGGAAAACAGCCCCAGCATTTT.

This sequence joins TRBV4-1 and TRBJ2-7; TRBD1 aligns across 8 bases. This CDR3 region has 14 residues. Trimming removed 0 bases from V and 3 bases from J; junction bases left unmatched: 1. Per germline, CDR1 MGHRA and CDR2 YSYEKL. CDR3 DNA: TGCGCCAGCAGCCAAGAGGACAGGGACTACGAGCAGTACTTC. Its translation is CASSQEDRDYEQYF.

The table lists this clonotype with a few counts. The CDR3 bases are TGTGCCAGCAGCCAAATGCTAGCGGGGGAAGATACGCAGTATTTT. It codes for CASSQMLAGEDTQYF. The chain recombines TRBV7-9 with TRBJ2-3, with 10 positions matching TRBD2. The CDR3 has 15 amino acids. Trimming cost V 5 bases and J 5 bases; bases outside gene matches: 7. The germline CDR1 and CDR2 sequences are SEHNR and FQNEAQ (reference sequence).

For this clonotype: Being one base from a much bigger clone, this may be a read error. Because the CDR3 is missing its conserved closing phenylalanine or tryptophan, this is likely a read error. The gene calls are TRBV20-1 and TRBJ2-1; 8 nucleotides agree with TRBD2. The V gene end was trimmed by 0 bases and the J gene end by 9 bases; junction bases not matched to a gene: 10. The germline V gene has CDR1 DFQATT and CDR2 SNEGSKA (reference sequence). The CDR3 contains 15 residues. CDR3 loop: CSARDVTGGRFEQFS. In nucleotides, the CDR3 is TGCAGTGCTAGAGATGTAACGGGAGGGCGGTTTGAGCAGTTCTCC.

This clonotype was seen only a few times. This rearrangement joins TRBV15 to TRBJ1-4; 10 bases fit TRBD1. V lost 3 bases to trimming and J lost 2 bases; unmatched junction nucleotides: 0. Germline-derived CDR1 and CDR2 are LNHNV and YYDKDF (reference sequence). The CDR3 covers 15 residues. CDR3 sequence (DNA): TGTGCCACCAGCAGGACAGGGGGCACTAATGAAAAACTGTTTTTT. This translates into CATSRTGGTNEKLFF.

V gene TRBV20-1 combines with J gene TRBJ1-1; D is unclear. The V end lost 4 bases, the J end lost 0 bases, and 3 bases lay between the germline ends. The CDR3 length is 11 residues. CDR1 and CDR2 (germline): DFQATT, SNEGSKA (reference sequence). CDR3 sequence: CSAILNTEAFF. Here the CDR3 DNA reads TGCAGTGCTATCCTGAACACTGAAGCTTTCTTT.

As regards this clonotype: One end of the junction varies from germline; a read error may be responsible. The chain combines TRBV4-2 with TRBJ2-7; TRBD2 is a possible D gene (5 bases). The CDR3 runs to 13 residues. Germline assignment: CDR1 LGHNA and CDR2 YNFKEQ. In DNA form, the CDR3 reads TGTAGCAGCAGCCAAGTCGATGGCGGGTGGCCGCACTTC. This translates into CSSSQVDGGWPHF.

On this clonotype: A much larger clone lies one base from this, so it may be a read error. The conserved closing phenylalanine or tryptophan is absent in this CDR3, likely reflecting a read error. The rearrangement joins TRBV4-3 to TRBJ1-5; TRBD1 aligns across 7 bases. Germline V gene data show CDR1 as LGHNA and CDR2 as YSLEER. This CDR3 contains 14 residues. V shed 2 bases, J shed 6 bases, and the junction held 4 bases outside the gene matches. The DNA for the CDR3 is TGCGCCAGCAGCCAAAACAGGGGAAGTCAGCCCCAGCATTCT. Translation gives CASSQNRGSQPQHS.

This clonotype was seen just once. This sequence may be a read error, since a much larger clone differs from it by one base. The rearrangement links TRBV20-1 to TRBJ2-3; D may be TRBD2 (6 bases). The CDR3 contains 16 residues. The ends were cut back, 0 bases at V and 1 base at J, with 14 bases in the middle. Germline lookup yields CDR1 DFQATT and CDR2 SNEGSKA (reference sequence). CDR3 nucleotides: TGCAGTGCTAGAGATCCTTCTAGCGCTTGCACAGATACGCAGTATTTT. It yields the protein CSARDPSSACTDTQYF.

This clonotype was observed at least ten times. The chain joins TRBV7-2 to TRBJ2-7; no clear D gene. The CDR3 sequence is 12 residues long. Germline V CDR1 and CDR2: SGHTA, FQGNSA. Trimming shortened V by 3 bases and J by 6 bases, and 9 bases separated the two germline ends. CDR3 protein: CASSFTGREQYF. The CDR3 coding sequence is TGTGCCAGCAGCTTTACCGGTCGCGAGCAGTACTTC.

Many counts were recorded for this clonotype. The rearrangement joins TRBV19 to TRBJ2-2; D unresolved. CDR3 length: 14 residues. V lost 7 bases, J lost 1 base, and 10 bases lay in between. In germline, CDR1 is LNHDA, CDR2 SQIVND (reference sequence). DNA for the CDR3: TGTGCCAGTAATTGGCAGGTGAACACCGGGGAGCTGTTTTTT. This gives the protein CASNWQVNTGELFF.

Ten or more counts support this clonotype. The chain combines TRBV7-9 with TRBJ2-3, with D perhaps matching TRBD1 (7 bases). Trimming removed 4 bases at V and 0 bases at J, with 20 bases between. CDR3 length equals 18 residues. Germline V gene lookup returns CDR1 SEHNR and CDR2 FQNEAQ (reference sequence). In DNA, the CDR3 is TGTGCCAGCAGCTCCCCCCCTGCGGGACAGCCCAGCACAGATACGCAGTATTTT. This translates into CASSSPPAGQPSTDTQYF. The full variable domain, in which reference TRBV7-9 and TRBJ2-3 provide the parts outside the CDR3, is DTGVSQNPRHKITKRGQNVTFRCDPISEHNRLYWYRQTLGQGPEFLTYFQNEAQLEKSRLLSDRFSAERPKGSFSTLEIQRTEQGDSAMYLCASSSPPAGQPSTDTQYFGPGTRLTVL.

DNA for the CDR3: TGTGCCAGCAGCCTTGTAGGGACAGGGTATGAAAAACTGTTTTTT. It is translated as CASSLVGTGYEKLFF. This sequence joins TRBV6-1 and TRBJ1-4; TRBD1 aligns across 9 bases. This CDR3 comprises 15 residues. The V gene end was trimmed by 6 bases and the J gene end by 6 bases; junction bases not matched to a gene: 8. Germline loops: CDR1 MNHNS, CDR2 SASEGT.

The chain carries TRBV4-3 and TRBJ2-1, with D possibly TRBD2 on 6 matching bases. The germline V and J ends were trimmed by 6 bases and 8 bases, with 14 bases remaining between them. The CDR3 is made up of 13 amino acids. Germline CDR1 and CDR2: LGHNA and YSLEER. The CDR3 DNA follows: TGCGCCAGCAGTCCAGCGAGGGACTATGAGCAGTTCTTC. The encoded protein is CASSPARDYEQFF.

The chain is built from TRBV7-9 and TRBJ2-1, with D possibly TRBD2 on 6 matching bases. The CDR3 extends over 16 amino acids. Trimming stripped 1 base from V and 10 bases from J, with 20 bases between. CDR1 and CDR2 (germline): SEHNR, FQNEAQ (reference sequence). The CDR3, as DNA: TGTGCCAGCAGCTTAGAGGCTAGCGTTTTGCTTGGCGAGCAGTTCTTC. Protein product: CASSLEASVLLGEQFF.

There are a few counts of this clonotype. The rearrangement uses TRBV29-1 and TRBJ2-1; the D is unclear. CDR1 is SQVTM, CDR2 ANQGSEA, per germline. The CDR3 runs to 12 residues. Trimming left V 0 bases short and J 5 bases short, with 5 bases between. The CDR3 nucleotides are TGCAGCGTTGAAGATTGGAACAATGAGCAGTTCTTC. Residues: CSVEDWNNEQFF.

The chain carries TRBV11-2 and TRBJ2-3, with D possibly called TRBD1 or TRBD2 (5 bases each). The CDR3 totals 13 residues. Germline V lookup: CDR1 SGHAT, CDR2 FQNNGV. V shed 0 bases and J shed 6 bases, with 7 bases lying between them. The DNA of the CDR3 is TGTGCCAGCAGCTTAGAATGGGGGGATACGCAGTATTTT. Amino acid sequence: CASSLEWGDTQYF.

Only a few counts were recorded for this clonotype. CDR3 in DNA: TGTGCCAGCAGTCTCTACATCGCAGATACGCAGTATTTT. Its protein is CASSLYIADTQYF. This chain joins TRBV27 and TRBJ2-3; D unclear. The CDR3 totals 13 residues. Germline loops: CDR1 MNHEY, CDR2 SMNVEV (reference sequence). V was cut by 5 bases and J by 4 bases, with 10 bases left in between.

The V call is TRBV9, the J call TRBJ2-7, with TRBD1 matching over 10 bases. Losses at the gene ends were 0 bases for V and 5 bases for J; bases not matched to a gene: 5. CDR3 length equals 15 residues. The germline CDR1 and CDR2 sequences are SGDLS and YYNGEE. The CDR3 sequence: CASSVEGTGAHEQYF. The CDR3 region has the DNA TGTGCCAGCAGCGTAGAAGGGACAGGGGCCCACGAGCAGTACTTC.

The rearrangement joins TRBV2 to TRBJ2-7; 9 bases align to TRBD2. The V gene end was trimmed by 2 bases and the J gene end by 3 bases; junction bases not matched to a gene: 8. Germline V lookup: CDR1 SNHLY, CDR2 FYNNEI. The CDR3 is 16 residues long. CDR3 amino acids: CASSEQLRTSVYEQYF. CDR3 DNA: TGTGCCAGCAGTGAACAACTCCGGACTAGCGTCTACGAGCAGTACTTC.

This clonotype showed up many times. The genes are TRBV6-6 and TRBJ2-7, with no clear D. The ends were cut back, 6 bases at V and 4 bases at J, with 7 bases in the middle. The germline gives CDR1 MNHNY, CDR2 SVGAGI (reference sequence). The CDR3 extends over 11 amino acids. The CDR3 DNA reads TGTGCCAGCAGCTACGATTACGAGCAGTACTTC. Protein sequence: CASSYDYEQYF.

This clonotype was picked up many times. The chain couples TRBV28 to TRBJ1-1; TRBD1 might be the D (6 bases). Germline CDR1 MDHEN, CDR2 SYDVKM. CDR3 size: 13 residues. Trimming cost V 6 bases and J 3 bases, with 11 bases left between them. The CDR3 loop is CASRDPGDTEAFF. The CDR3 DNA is TGTGCCAGCAGAGATCCAGGGGACACTGAAGCTTTCTTT.

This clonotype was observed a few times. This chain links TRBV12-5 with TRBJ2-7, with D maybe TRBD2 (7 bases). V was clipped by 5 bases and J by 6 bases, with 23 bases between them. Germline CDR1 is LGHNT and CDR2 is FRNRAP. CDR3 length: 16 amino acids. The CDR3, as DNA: TGTGCTAGTGGTCCCCCTTTGGGGGGGGCTTGGATCGAGCAGTACTTC. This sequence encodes CASGPPLGGAWIEQYF. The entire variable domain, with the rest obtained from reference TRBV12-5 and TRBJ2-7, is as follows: DARVTQTPRHKVTEMGQEVTMRCQPILGHNTVFWYRQTMMQGLELLAYFRNRAPLDDSGMPKDRFSAEMPDATLATLKIQPSEPRDSAVYFCASGPPLGGAWIEQYFGPGTRLTVT.

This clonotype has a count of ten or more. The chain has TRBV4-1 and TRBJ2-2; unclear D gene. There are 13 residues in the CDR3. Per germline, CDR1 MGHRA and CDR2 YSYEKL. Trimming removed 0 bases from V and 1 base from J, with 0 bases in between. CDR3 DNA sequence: TGCGCCAGCAGCCAAGAGAACACCGGGGAGCTGTTTTTT. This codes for CASSQENTGELFF.

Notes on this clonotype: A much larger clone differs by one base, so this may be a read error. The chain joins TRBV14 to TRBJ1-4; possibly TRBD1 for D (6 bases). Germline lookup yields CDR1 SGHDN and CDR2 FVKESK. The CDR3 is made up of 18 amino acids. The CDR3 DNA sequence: TGTGCCAGCAGCCTGGGGGACAAGTACGACGCAACTAGTGAAAAACTGTTTTTT. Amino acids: CASSLGDKYDATSEKLFF.

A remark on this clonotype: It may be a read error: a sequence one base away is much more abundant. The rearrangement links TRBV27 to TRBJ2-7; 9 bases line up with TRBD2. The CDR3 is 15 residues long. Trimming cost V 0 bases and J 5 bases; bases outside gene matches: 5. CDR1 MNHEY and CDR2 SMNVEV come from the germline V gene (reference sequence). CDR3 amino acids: CASSLSASGAHEQYF. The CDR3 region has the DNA TGTGCCAGCAGTTTATCGGCTAGCGGGGCCCACGAGCAGTACTTC.

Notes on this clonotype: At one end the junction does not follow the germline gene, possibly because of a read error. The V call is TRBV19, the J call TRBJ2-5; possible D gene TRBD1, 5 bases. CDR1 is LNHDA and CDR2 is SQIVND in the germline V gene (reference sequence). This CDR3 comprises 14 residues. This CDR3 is CVSSIFGARETQYF. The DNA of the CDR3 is TGTGTCAGTAGTATTTTTGGGGCTCGGGAGACCCAGTACTTC.

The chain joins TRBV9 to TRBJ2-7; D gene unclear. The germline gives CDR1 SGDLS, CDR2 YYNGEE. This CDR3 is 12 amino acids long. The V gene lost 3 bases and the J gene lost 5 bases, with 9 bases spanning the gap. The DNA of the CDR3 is TGTGCCAGCAGCGATAGAGGAGACGAGCAGTACTTC. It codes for CASSDRGDEQYF.